This T cell receptor beta chain was observed in a study of blood T cells in healthy people across ages. Sample-barcoded 5' priming and a J-beta primer mix drove a second PCR of about 7 to 12 cycles. MiXCR was run by TCRdb on the 5' RACE reads, yielding one entry per CDR3 protein. The data contain 660,000 or so distinct CDR3 sequences, 58% of them singletons. The table lists this clonotype with a few counts. The CDR3 consists of 15 residues. Germline loops: CDR1 DFQATT, CDR2 SNEGSKA (reference sequence). V gave up 0 bases and J gave up 8 bases; unmatched junction bases: 10. Specimen: blood. The TCR sequence derives from a man in his fifties or sixties in good health. The chain employs TRBV20-1 and TRBJ2-1, with 7 bases lining up with TRBD2. The CDR3 loop reads CSARDFQRGRHEQFF. Written as DNA, the CDR3 is TGCAGTGCTAGAGATTTCCAGCGGGGCCGGCATGAGCAGTTCTTC.